This T cell receptor beta chain was sequenced during a study of blood T cell repertoires in COVID-19 (dated by TCRdb to 2018 to 2021). For the wider study: The collaborator samples originated in the United States, Italy and Spain and spanned the acute and convalescent phases of COVID-19. The material from the prospective study consisted of cDNA or gDNA derived from T cells, B-cell-depleted T cells, or PBMCs. The dataset comprised deeply sampled blood TCRbeta repertoires from subjects exposed to, actively infected with, or recovered from COVID-19. A freely available public database, intended as a resource for researchers studying the immune response to SARS-CoV-2, is where the repertoires were released. The samples were drawn from the first 160 participants of the ongoing ImmuneRACE study and from over a thousand subjects provided by 6 global collaborators. The sample metadata nearly always contained a de-identified subject ID, COVID-19 status, age in years and sex. Where available, HLA class I and class II types were obtained from metadata supplied by the sample provider rather than from assay-based typing.

Collaborating institutions collected whole blood in K2EDTA tubes following their own protocols. Collaborator samples were shipped for TCRbeta analysis as frozen whole blood, isolated PBMCs, or DNA extracted from either sample type. On this clone: It has no known antigen specificity. No much larger clone exists at a distance of one base, and base qualities are not known.

The immunoSEQ Assay, a bias-controlled multiplex PCR, was used to amplify TCRbeta CDR3 regions from genomic DNA. The authors processed their data as follows. Within the assay, amplification of reference gene primers was used to estimate how many nucleated cells each sample contained. Sequence reads were collapsed and filtered to measure the absolute abundance of every unique TCRbeta CDR3 rearrangement. Productive Simpson clonality was computed per sample as the square root of Simpson's diversity index over productive rearrangements. Here the immuneACCESS table is served through TCRdb, limited to in-frame sequences with V and J called. Missing clones are a known gap in these copies; in checked studies unresolved V genes cover under half, and the rest lacks a known reason. V and J calls and clone size follow that table, whereas D and trimming were derived from the DNA. Within this sample are about 140,000 clones, with more than 65% of them counted one time only. Approximately 4% of the sample lies in the top ten.

The V and J ends are trimmed by 8 bases and 2 bases, leaving 15 bases between them. The germline V gene (reference sequence) specifies MNHEY as CDR1 and SMNVEV as CDR2. The CDR3, from cysteine to phenylalanine, totals 14 residues. Only CDR3 DNA is held: 42 bases, read in frame from base 1. Here is what the overall study found, with its caveats: The quantity of clinical and demographic metadata differed by source and by participant and was supplied without curation.

The sequenced sample was peripheral blood. The source is a woman aged 60-70 years with acute or convalescent COVID-19. The sequence is built from TRBV27 and TRBJ1-1; the best D guess is TRBD1, with 6 bases matching. The CDR3 has the sequence CASHTRRGNTEAFF. The DNA sequence is given as TGTGCCAGCCATACTCGCAGGGGAAACACTGAAGCTTTCTTT.